This entry lists 22 T cell receptor beta chains sequenced from one sample in a study of cytomegalovirus exposure and HLA in healthy donors. PCR used 60 Vbeta primers and 13 Jbeta primers. Sequenced by immunoSEQ multiplex PCR; TCRdb stores in-frame clones only, minus some. The table records some 140,000 clones, 79% of them present only once. Source material: PBMCs. The receptor set was obtained from a man younger than 35 in good health and CMV-seronegative.

This rearrangement joins TRBV6-1 to TRBJ1-1; D gene ambiguous. The germline V gene has CDR1 MNHNS and CDR2 SASEGT. The CDR3 sequence is 13 residues long. V was shortened by 4 bases and J by 7 bases, with 13 bases between the two germline ends. CDR3 DNA: TGTGCCAGCAGTGGAGGGAGAAAGAGTGAAGCTTTCTTT. Translation: CASSGGRKSEAFF.

Here the CDR3 reads CASSDRLLNEQFF. In DNA form, the CDR3 reads TGTGCCAGCAGCGATAGACTGCTCAATGAGCAGTTCTTC. The V gene is TRBV9, the J gene TRBJ2-1; D is unresolved. This CDR3 contains 13 residues. The V end lost 3 bases, the J end lost 6 bases, and 10 bases lay between the germline ends. Looked up from germline, CDR1 is SGDLS and CDR2 is YYNGEE.

The chain recombines TRBV28 with TRBJ1-4; TRBD1 aligns across 7 bases. Trimming cost V 5 bases and J 8 bases; bases outside gene matches: 14. The CDR3 is 16 residues long. Germline assignment: CDR1 MDHEN and CDR2 SYDVKM. DNA for the CDR3: TGTGCCAGCAGTCGAGAATCGGGACAGCTTCGAGAAAAACTGTTTTTT. Protein sequence: CASSRESGQLREKLFF.

The chain's CDR3 is CASSTGTNQPQHF. CDR3 sequence (DNA): TGTGCCAGTTCCACAGGAACCAATCAGCCCCAGCATTTT. The gene calls are TRBV6-6 and TRBJ1-5, with D perhaps matching TRBD1 (5 bases). V dropped 9 bases and J dropped 3 bases, with 12 bases sitting between them. Germline CDR1 MNHNY, CDR2 SVGAGI (reference sequence). This CDR3 is built from 13 residues.

This clone turned up a few times. The rearrangement links TRBV2 to TRBJ1-1, with D perhaps TRBD1 (5 bases). Germline V gives CDR1 SNHLY, CDR2 FYNNEI. V lost 10 bases to trimming and J lost 6 bases, with 18 bases between them. The CDR3 is made up of 13 amino acids. CDR3 in DNA: TGTGCCACCGATAACGGAGGGGCCTCTGAAGCTTTCTTT. It specifies CATDNGGASEAFF.

The chain has TRBV30 and TRBJ1-2; TRBD1 matches 7 bases. The V gene's germline CDR1 is GTSNPN and CDR2 SVGIG (reference sequence). V trimming: 4 bases; J trimming: 1 base; junction bases outside the gene matches: 3. CDR3 length: 13 residues. Here the CDR3 DNA reads TGTGCCTGGATGGGACAGTTTAACTATGGCTACACCTTC. Its protein product is CAWMGQFNYGYTF.

The V gene is TRBV19, the J gene TRBJ2-5, with D possibly being TRBD1 (5 bases). V was trimmed by 3 bases and J by 2 bases, leaving 13 bases between them. This CDR3 spans 15 amino acids. The germline V gene encodes CDR1 LNHDA and CDR2 SQIVND (reference sequence). The CDR3 DNA sequence: TGTGCCAGTAGTATGACCGGACACTGGCAAGAGACCCAGTACTTC. Encoded protein: CASSMTGHWQETQYF.

This clone was detected a few times. The chain carries TRBV6-5 and TRBJ1-1; possibly TRBD1 for D (5 bases). CDR3 length: 13 residues. The V gene's germline CDR1 is MNHEY and CDR2 SVGAGI. The ends were cut back, 5 bases at V and 5 bases at J, with 12 bases in the middle. As DNA, the CDR3 is TGTGCCAGCAGTCAAATCAGGGATACTGAAGCTTTCTTT. Amino acids: CASSQIRDTEAFF.

The rearrangement uses TRBV5-4 and TRBJ1-6; 7 bases match TRBD1. The V segment lost 0 bases and the J segment 6 bases; nucleotides outside the gene matches: 0. The germline V gene has CDR1 SGHNT and CDR2 YYREEE (reference sequence). The CDR3 is 14 amino acids. The CDR3 here is CASSLDRGNSPLHF. Written as DNA, the CDR3 is TGTGCCAGCAGCTTGGACAGGGGTAATTCACCCCTCCACTTT.

The J gene is TRBJ2-5, the V gene TRBV15; D gene uncertain. The J call is uncertain, as TRBJ2-7 better fits the DNA end. The CDR3 loop spans 13 amino acids. Germline loops: CDR1 LNHNV, CDR2 YYDKDF (reference sequence). The DNA of the CDR3 is TGTGCCACCAGCAGAGATGTCTCCTACGAGCAGTACTTC. This encodes CATSRDVSYEQYF.

The gene calls are TRBV7-2 and TRBJ1-1, with 7 positions matching TRBD1. J gave up 7 bases and V 2 bases, and 13 bases lay outside the gene matches. Germline CDR1 is SGHTA and CDR2 is FQGNSA. The CDR3 length is 16 residues. The CDR3 sequence is CASSLLFGQDTLEAFF. CDR3 bases: TGTGCCAGCAGCTTATTGTTTGGACAGGACACGCTTGAAGCTTTCTTT. The full variable domain, its missing parts supplied by reference TRBV7-2 and TRBJ1-1, is GAGVSQSPSNKVTEKGKDVELRCDPISGHTALYWYRQSLGQGLEFLIYFQGNSAPDKSGLPSDRFSAERTGGSVSTLTIQRTQQEDSAVYLCASSLLFGQDTLEAFFGQGTRLTVV.

The chain uses TRBV5-1 and TRBJ2-7, with 8 bases lining up with TRBD1. Trimming at V came to 5 bases and at J to 3 bases, leaving 10 bases not matched to a gene. Germline CDR1 and CDR2: SGHRS and YFSETQ. The CDR3 is 15 amino acids. The CDR3 DNA is TGCGCCAGCAGGCGAGGGACAGGAGAAAACTACGAGCAGTACTTC. It codes for CASRRGTGENYEQYF.

The chain employs TRBV5-1 and TRBJ2-2; TRBD2 might be the D (5 bases). The germline V gene has CDR1 SGHRS and CDR2 YFSETQ. The CDR3 sequence is 17 residues long. Trimming took off 4 bases at V and 1 base at J, with 17 bases between the two ends. CDR3 in amino acids: CASSPQFGGQNTGELFF. CDR3 in DNA: TGCGCCAGCAGCCCTCAGTTCGGCGGGCAGAACACCGGGGAGCTGTTTTTT.

J is TRBJ2-3 and V is TRBV6-5; 7 bases match TRBD2. V was pared by 2 bases and J by 8 bases, with 10 bases of the junction left unmatched. CDR1 MNHEY and CDR2 SVGAGI come from the germline V gene. This CDR3 is 15 amino acids long. The DNA for the CDR3 is TGTGCCAGCAGTTACGGACGGGGGGTCGGGACTACGCAGTATTTT. Amino acids: CASSYGRGVGTTQYF.

The V and J genes are TRBV4-2 and TRBJ2-2, with no clear D. V lost 1 base to trimming and J lost 5 bases, with 8 bases between them. The CDR3 has 14 residues. The germline V gene has CDR1 LGHNA and CDR2 YNFKEQ. The CDR3 protein is CASSQVQDTGELFF. In nucleotides, the CDR3 is TGTGCCAGCAGCCAAGTGCAGGATACCGGGGAGCTGTTTTTT.

The rearrangement joins TRBV27 to TRBJ1-6; 7 bases match TRBD1. After removal of 5 bases from V and 4 bases from J, the junction contained 2 bases not matched to a gene. Germline V gives CDR1 MNHEY, CDR2 SMNVEV (reference sequence). CDR3 length: 14 residues. The CDR3 nucleotides are TGTGCCAGCAGTCTGGGACAGTATAATTCACCCCTCCACTTT. It translates to CASSLGQYNSPLHF.

This chain links TRBV29-1 with TRBJ1-2; tentative D call: TRBD1 (5 bases). This CDR3 is 14 amino acids long. V was trimmed by 6 bases and J by 2 bases, leaving 16 bases between them. Germline CDR1 and CDR2: SQVTM and ANQGSEA. The CDR3 DNA reads TGCAGCGTCAGGGTAGGGGAGGAAAACTATGGCTACACCTTC. Its translation: CSVRVGEENYGYTF.

The gene calls are TRBV9 and TRBJ2-1, with D possibly matching TRBD1 (6 bases). V lost 0 bases to trimming and J lost 3 bases, with 13 bases between them. CDR1 is SGDLS and CDR2 is YYNGEE in the germline V gene. This CDR3 has 16 residues. CDR3 DNA sequence: TGTGCCAGCAGCGTAGAGGGTGGGGGCGACTACAATGAGCAGTTCTTC. Translating gives CASSVEGGGDYNEQFF.

This chain joins TRBV4-1 and TRBJ1-3; D is uncertain. V dropped 0 bases and J dropped 0 bases, with 12 bases sitting between them. CDR1 MGHRA and CDR2 YSYEKL come from the germline V gene. The CDR3 length is 17 residues. CDR3 nucleotide sequence: TGCGCCAGCAGCCAAGATCCAGGTTCTACCTCTGGAAACACCATATATTTT. Its translation is CASSQDPGSTSGNTIYF.

The gene calls are TRBV6-5 and TRBJ2-3, with 8 bases identical to TRBD1. V was pared by 2 bases and J by 1 base, with 5 bases of the junction left unmatched. This CDR3 has 16 residues. Germline CDR1 is MNHEY and CDR2 is SVGAGI. The CDR3 DNA reads TGTGCCAGCAGTTACGGCCAGGGGGCCGGCACAGATACGCAGTATTTT. Protein sequence: CASSYGQGAGTDTQYF.

V gene TRBV19 combines with J gene TRBJ1-1; no clear D gene. Germline lookup yields CDR1 LNHDA and CDR2 SQIVND (reference sequence). The V end was cut by 3 bases, the J end by 11 bases, with 13 bases between. This CDR3 is 12 amino acids long. In DNA form, the CDR3 reads TGTGCCAGTAGTATGGAGGGTTTGGGCGCTTTCTTT. Encoded protein: CASSMEGLGAFF.

This sequence joins TRBV4-3 and TRBJ1-5; 10 positions match TRBD1. The CDR3 has 16 residues. From germline, CDR1 is LGHNA and CDR2 YSLEER. J gave up 6 bases and V 0 bases, and 5 bases lay outside the gene matches. The CDR3: CASSQDLGQGTQPQHF. For the CDR3, the DNA is TGCGCCAGCAGCCAAGATCTGGGACAGGGGACTCAGCCCCAGCATTTT.